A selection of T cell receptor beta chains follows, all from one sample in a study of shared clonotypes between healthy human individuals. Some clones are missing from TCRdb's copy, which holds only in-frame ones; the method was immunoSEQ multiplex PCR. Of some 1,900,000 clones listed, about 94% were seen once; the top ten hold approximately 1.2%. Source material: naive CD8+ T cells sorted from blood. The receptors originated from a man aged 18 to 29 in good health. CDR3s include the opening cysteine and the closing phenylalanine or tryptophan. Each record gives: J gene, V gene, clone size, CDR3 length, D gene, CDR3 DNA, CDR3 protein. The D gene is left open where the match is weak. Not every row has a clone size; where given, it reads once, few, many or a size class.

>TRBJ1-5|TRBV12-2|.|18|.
TGTGCAAGTCGCACTCCCGGGACAGGGCGGGGGTCCGATCAGCCCCAGCATTTT
CASRTPGTGRGSDQPQHF
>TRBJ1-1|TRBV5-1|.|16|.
TGCGCCAGCAGCTTGGGACAGGAGAATATGAACACTGAAGCTTTCTTT
CASSLGQENMNTEAFF
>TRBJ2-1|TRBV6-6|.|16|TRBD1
TGTGCCAGCAGTTACTTCCCGGGACAGGGTCCCAATGAGCAGTTCTTC
CASSYFPGQGPNEQFF
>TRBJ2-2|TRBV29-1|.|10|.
TGCAGCGGTACTGGGGGGGAGCTGTTTTTT
CSGTGGELFF
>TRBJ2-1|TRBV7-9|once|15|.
TGTGCCAGCAGCTTGGTCCCAAGCCCCTACAATGAGCAGTTCTTC
CASSLVPSPYNEQFF
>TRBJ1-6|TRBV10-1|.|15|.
TGCGCCAGCAGTGATTCCGGGGCGGGAAATTCACCCCTCCACTTT
CASSDSGAGNSPLHF
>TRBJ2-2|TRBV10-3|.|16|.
TGTGCCATCAGTGAGTCGATCGGGATCAACACCGGGGAGCTGTTTTTT
CAISESIGINTGELFF
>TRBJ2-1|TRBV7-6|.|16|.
TGTGCCAGCAGCTTAGTAGCGGAGGGCTCCTACAATGAGCAGTTCTTC
CASSLVAEGSYNEQFF
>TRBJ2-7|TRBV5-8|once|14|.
TGTGCCAGCAGCTTGGGGGCTAACACCTACGAGCAGTACTTC
CASSLGANTYEQYF
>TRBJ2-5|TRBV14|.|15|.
TGTGCCAGCAGCCAATTATTCGGGGGGCCAGAGACCCAGTACTTC
CASSQLFGGPETQYF